A single sample gave rise to the 8 T cell receptor beta chains below, sequenced in a study of tumor and adjacent non-tumor tissue in lung cancer. RNA was extracted from bulk tissue without any cell sorting. The library came from three nested PCR rounds adapted from ARM-PCR protocols. One entry per CDR3 protein results from TCRdb running MiXCR on the multiplex PCR reads. The sample consists of roughly 140,000 distinct CDR3 sequences, approximately 64% of them appearing once. Material: lung tumor tissue. The receptors derive from a man in his sixties with small cell lung cancer.

The chain has TRBV6-6 and TRBJ1-6; TRBD1 aligns across 8 bases. From germline, CDR1 is MNHNY and CDR2 SVGAGI (reference sequence). Trimming at V came to 2 bases and at J to 7 bases, leaving 10 bases not matched to a gene. The CDR3 totals 17 residues. The CDR3 coding sequence is TGTGCCAGCAGTTACCCCCCTGGGCAGGGGGCCAATTCACCCCTCCACTTT. This codes for CASSYPPGQGANSPLHF.

CDR3 residues: CASSFRRGLKVDTQYF. The DNA of the CDR3 is TGTGCCAGCAGCTTCCGGCGCGGACTCAAGGTAGATACGCAGTATTTT. This chain joins TRBV5-6 and TRBJ2-3, with a tentative D call TRBD2 (5 bases). The CDR3 loop spans 16 amino acids. Germline-derived CDR1 and CDR2 are SGHDT and YYEEEE. Trimming took off 2 bases at V and 5 bases at J, with 18 bases between the two ends.

Details on this clonotype: Possible read error: a much larger clone is one base away. This sequence joins TRBV11-3 and TRBJ2-7; D gene unclear. The germline V gene has CDR1 SGHNT and CDR2 YENEEA. The CDR3 totals 11 residues. Written as DNA, the CDR3 is TGTGCCGGCAGCTTAGAGGCCGAGCAGTACTTC. As protein: CAGSLEAEQYF.

On this clonotype itself: One junction end disagrees with the germline gene, perhaps due to a read error. This sequence joins TRBV20-1 and TRBJ1-2, with 9 nucleotides matching TRBD1. Germline values: CDR1 DFQATT, CDR2 SNEGSKA (reference sequence). The CDR3 is 16 residues long. DNA for the CDR3: TGCAGTGCTAAACAGGGGGCTGGAGGATTGAACTATGACTACACCTTC. Its protein product is CSAKQGAGGLNYDYTF.

DNA for the CDR3: TGCAGCGATGACGGAGAGTCTGGGGCCAACGTCCTGACTTTC. Amino acids: CSDDGESGANVLTF. This chain links TRBV29-1 with TRBJ2-6; no firm D call. Germline V gene lookup returns CDR1 SQVTM and CDR2 ANQGSEA. Trimming shortened V by 7 bases and J by 1 base, and 11 bases separated the two germline ends. The CDR3 runs 14 residues.

As for this clonotype: Just one base apart from a much larger clone, this may be a read error. The CDR3 sequence is CSAREAGSGTGEPFF. The CDR3 nucleotides are TGCAGTGCTAGAGAAGCAGGGTCCGGGACCGGGGAGCCGTTTTTT. This chain connects TRBV20-1 to TRBJ2-2, with D possibly called TRBD1 or TRBD2 (5 bases each). The CDR3 totals 15 residues. Germline CDR1 is DFQATT and CDR2 is SNEGSKA (reference sequence).

This clonotype has just one count. CDR3 sequence reads: CVSSRVKSEAFF. The CDR3 DNA reads TGTGTCAGTAGCCGAGTGAAAAGCGAAGCTTTCTTT. The chain is built from TRBV11-2 and TRBJ1-1; unclear D gene. The CDR3 loop spans 12 amino acids. Germline V gene sequence: CDR1 SGHAT, CDR2 FQNNGV.

The chain uses TRBV6-5 and TRBJ2-1; 7 positions agree with TRBD2. This CDR3 comprises 15 residues. CDR1 and CDR2 from the germline V gene are MNHEY and SVGAGI. V shed 7 bases, J shed 0 bases, and the junction held 6 bases outside the gene matches. Written as DNA, the CDR3 is TGTGCCAGCAAAACTGGCGGGAGCTCCTACAATGAGCAGTTCTTC. It encodes CASKTGGSSYNEQFF.